This entry lists 11 T cell receptor beta chains sequenced from one sample in a study of CD8+ T cells in alopecia areata. Following RNA extraction, reverse transcription yielded cDNA that acted as the sequencing template. Sequencing used immunoSEQ multiplex PCR; TCRdb keeps in-frame clones, though not all of them. This sample carries about 200,000 clones, just over 55% of them seen once, and the ten largest clones take approximately 4.9%. The sample was CD8+ T cells sorted from blood. These receptors were collected from a human donor in good health.

This chain connects TRBV4-2 to TRBJ2-7; 7 bases align to TRBD1. The CDR3 is made up of 17 amino acids. Losses at the gene ends were 1 base for V and 0 bases for J; bases not matched to a gene: 9. From germline, CDR1 is LGHNA and CDR2 YNFKEQ. CDR3 amino acids: CASSQVGGWDSSYEQYF. As DNA, the CDR3 is TGTGCCAGCAGCCAAGTAGGGGGCTGGGACAGCTCCTACGAGCAGTACTTC.

Here the CDR3 DNA reads TGTGCCAGCAGTGATCCAACCGGGACAGGTTCGAGCTATGGCTACACCTTC. This sequence encodes CASSDPTGTGSSYGYTF. V usage is TRBV2 and J usage is TRBJ1-2; 8 positions match TRBD1. The CDR3 is 17 residues long. The trim removed 3 bases at V and 4 bases at J, leaving 13 bases unmatched. CDR1 is SNHLY, CDR2 FYNNEI, per germline.

The chain joins TRBV11-2 to TRBJ1-1; the D gene is possibly TRBD1 (6 bases). CDR1 is SGHAT, CDR2 FQNNGV, per germline. The CDR3 consists of 13 residues. V lost 4 bases, J lost 5 bases, and 11 bases lay in between. The CDR3 bases are TGTGCCAGCAGCTCGGTAACAGGGACTGAAGCTTTCTTT. This codes for CASSSVTGTEAFF.

V usage is TRBV4-1 and J usage is TRBJ2-3; D is unresolved. Germline V gene sequence: CDR1 MGHRA, CDR2 YSYEKL. V lost 1 base, J lost 5 bases, and 10 bases lay in between. The CDR3 is made up of 14 amino acids. The CDR3, as DNA: TGCGCCAGCAGCCAAGTAGGGCTAGAAGATACGCAGTATTTT. This gives the protein CASSQVGLEDTQYF.

A few counts support this clone. This sequence joins TRBV29-1 and TRBJ2-7; no clear D gene. The CDR3 loop spans 10 amino acids. Germline CDR1 reads SQVTM; CDR2 reads ANQGSEA. Trimming removed 7 bases at V and 3 bases at J, with 7 bases between. CDR3 loop: CSAADYEQYF. The CDR3 DNA is TGCAGCGCCGCCGACTACGAGCAGTACTTC.

The table lists this clone with a few counts. The CDR3 nucleotides are TGCAGCGGATCCGGGACTAGGGGCGACGAGCAGTACTTC. Protein: CSGSGTRGDEQYF. The genes are TRBV29-1 and TRBJ2-7; TRBD2 aligns across 8 bases. The CDR3 extends over 13 amino acids. V lost 7 bases to trimming and J lost 5 bases; unmatched junction nucleotides: 10. Germline-derived CDR1 and CDR2 are SQVTM and ANQGSEA.

This clone was recorded only once. The chain recombines TRBV5-4 with TRBJ2-6; D is ambiguous. V was pared by 3 bases and J by 0 bases, with 4 bases between. CDR1 is SGHNT, CDR2 YYREEE, per germline (reference sequence). The CDR3 is made up of 14 amino acids. The CDR3 spells CASSWNSGANVLTF. In DNA form, the CDR3 reads TGTGCCAGCAGCTGGAACTCTGGGGCCAACGTCCTGACTTTC.

The J gene is TRBJ1-6, the V gene TRBV14; D is uncertain. Germline CDR1 SGHDN, CDR2 FVKESK. This CDR3 comprises 17 residues. V gave up 3 bases and J gave up 4 bases, with 16 bases separating them. The CDR3 is CASSQHGSQAYNSPLHF. CDR3 bases: TGTGCCAGCAGCCAGCACGGGTCCCAGGCATATAATTCACCCCTCCACTTT.

This clone was counted a few times. This chain connects TRBV12-5 to TRBJ1-1; 8 nucleotides match TRBD1. The V segment lost 1 base and the J segment 1 base; nucleotides outside the gene matches: 5. Germline-derived CDR1 and CDR2 are LGHNT and FRNRAP. The CDR3 has 16 residues. The CDR3 reads CASGLGLGQENTEAFF. As DNA, the CDR3 is TGTGCTAGTGGTTTGGGCCTGGGACAGGAGAACACTGAAGCTTTCTTT.

The V and J genes are TRBV14 and TRBJ1-2, with D perhaps matching TRBD1 (6 bases). Trimming took off 5 bases at V and 4 bases at J, with 11 bases between the two ends. Germline CDR1 reads SGHDN; CDR2 reads FVKESK. This CDR3 comprises 13 residues. The CDR3 here is CASSGRGLYGYTF. CDR3 DNA sequence: TGTGCCAGCAGCGGCAGGGGCCTCTATGGCTACACCTTC.

The V call is TRBV13, the J call TRBJ1-4; 7 bases match TRBD1. The germline V gene has CDR1 PRHDT and CDR2 FYEKMQ (reference sequence). The trim removed 6 bases at V and 8 bases at J, leaving 9 bases unmatched. CDR3 length equals 14 residues. The CDR3 nucleotides are TGTGCCAGCAGAATACAGGGGTCGCCAGAAAAACTGTTTTTT. This translates into CASRIQGSPEKLFF.